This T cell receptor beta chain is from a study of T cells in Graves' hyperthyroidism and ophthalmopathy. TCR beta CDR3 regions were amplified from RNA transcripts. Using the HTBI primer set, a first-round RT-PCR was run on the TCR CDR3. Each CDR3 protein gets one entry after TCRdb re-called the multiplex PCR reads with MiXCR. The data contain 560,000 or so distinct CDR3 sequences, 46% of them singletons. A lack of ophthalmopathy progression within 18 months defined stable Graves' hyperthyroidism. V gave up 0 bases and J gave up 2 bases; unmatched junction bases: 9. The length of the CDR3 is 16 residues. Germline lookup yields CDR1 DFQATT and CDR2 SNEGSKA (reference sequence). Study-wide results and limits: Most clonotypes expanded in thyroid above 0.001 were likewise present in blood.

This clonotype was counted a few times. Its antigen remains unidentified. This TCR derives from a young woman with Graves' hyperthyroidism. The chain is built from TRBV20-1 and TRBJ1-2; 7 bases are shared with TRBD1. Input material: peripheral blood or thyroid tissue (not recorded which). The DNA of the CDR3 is TGCAGTGCTAGAGATTACACCGGACAGGCGAACTATGGCTACACCTTC. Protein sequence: CSARDYTGQANYGYTF.